These T cell receptor beta chains were read from a single sample in a study of PD-1 blockade in classical Hodgkin lymphoma. Method: immunoSEQ multiplex PCR; TCRdb's copy keeps in-frame clones and lacks some. The sample shows 99,000 or so clones, roughly nine tenths of them seen only once. The sequenced sample was peripheral blood mononuclear cells (PBMCs), obtained before the fourth cycle of nivolumab. The receptors were sampled from a human donor with classical Hodgkin lymphoma. CDR3s include the opening cysteine and the closing phenylalanine or tryptophan.

V gene	J gene	CDR3 protein
TRBV4-3	TRBJ1-4	CASSQDNRALGEKLFF
TRBV7-9	TRBJ2-7	CASSIGDGNYEQYF
TRBV2	TRBJ1-2	CASSDPAGKDGYTF
TRBV5-5	TRBJ2-3	CASRLELVTDTQYF
TRBV10-2	TRBJ1-5	CASSESGRNQPQHF
TRBV30	TRBJ1-5	CAWSVQGGQPQHF
TRBV5-1	TRBJ2-3	CASSLSSGSTDTQYF
TRBV19	TRBJ2-1	CASSIRPSGRRNEQFF
TRBV18	TRBJ2-7	CASSPGQGYRMTYEQYF
TRBV6-5	TRBJ1-1	CASSYSTSTEAFF
TRBV4-3	TRBJ2-7	CASSQEVAYSYEQYF
TRBV30	TRBJ2-7	CAWRFRDSSYEQYF
TRBV19	TRBJ1-3	CASSRAGNTIYF
TRBV9	TRBJ1-1	CASSVVPGPNTEAFF
TRBV7-2	TRBJ1-5	CASSLGTWGNQPQHF
TRBV2	TRBJ2-1	CASKPGLAGNEQFF
TRBV7-9	TRBJ2-1	CASSLGGGYNEQFF
TRBV18	TRBJ2-7	CASSGGGGMIYEQYF
TRBV15	TRBJ2-7	CATSRGDSSYEQYF
TRBV28	TRBJ2-1	CASEGGSGLGINEQFF
TRBV7-2	TRBJ1-3	CASTSGGSSGNTIYF
TRBV18	TRBJ2-7	CASSPAFDRSYEQYF
TRBV5-8	TRBJ1-1	CASSARLSMNTEAFF
TRBV21-1	TRBJ2-7	CASSKPLAEQYF
TRBV6-5	TRBJ1-2	CASSYGVVGGDYGYTF
TRBV19	TRBJ2-7	CASSGERSSYEQYF
TRBV15	TRBJ2-1	CATSRGLASGNNEQFF
TRBV19	TRBJ2-2	CASSIERGSRGVTGELFF
TRBV5-1	TRBJ2-3	CASRGASDTQYF
TRBV7-9	TRBJ2-5	CASSPDLWYQETQYF
TRBV5-6	TRBJ1-1	CASSSDRGPLNTEAFF
TRBV9	TRBJ2-3	CASSIVGTQGDTQYF
TRBV7-9	TRBJ2-5	CASSSTEGGETQYF
TRBV28	TRBJ1-1	CASSSRVGREAFF
TRBV5-1	TRBJ2-7	CASSRRGERGEGYEQYF
TRBV30	TRBJ2-3	CAWGFSPASTDTQYF
TRBV5-4	TRBJ2-3	CASTSLAVSSTDTQYF
TRBV2	TRBJ1-1	CASSYSGRRTEAFF
TRBV7-2	TRBJ2-7	CASSLQPEASYEQYF
TRBV7-9	TRBJ1-1	CASSLHRTGSAEAFF
TRBV4-1	TRBJ2-3	CASSRPGQGFTDTQYF